The rows below give T cell receptor beta chains drawn from one sample of a study of blood T cell repertoires in COVID-19. Repertoires were generated with immunoSEQ multiplex PCR, while TCRdb's copy carries only in-frame clones and drops some. The sample gives about 280,000 clones, around 85% of which show up once; 2.5% to 3% is in the top ten. The material sequenced was PBMCs or T cells enriched from blood (not recorded which). These receptors were taken from a woman aged 45-65 years who had recovered from COVID-19. CDR3s include the opening cysteine and the closing phenylalanine or tryptophan. A D gene is named only where the DNA matches it firmly. Size tells how often a clone was seen (once, few, many) or the class of an expanded clone, and some rows leave it out.

D,V,size,CDR3
TRBD1,TRBV5-1,NA,CASSTGQGEIGELFF
NA,TRBV5-1,NA,CASSKGTAAYEQYF
NA,TRBV13,NA,CASSPPDQHSREQYF
TRBD1,TRBV6-6,NA,CASRDRVVYEQYF
NA,TRBV28,NA,CASSDPRRQATYEQYF
NA,TRBV19,NA,CASSIDLSGQGWRQPQHF
TRBD1,TRBV9,once,CASSPERQGSGHPYDTIYF
TRBD2,TRBV5-1,NA,CASSLGTSGGQGNEQFF
NA,TRBV7-9,NA,CASGRVEVNYEQYF
TRBD1,TRBV7-4,NA,CASSTACRDSQFF
NA,TRBV15,NA,CATSPGTTYEQYF
NA,TRBV30,once,CAQAAGNTGELFF
NA,TRBV28,NA,CASSSPSGSSNEKLFF
NA,TRBV5-1,NA,CASSLDGGSGGYTF
TRBD2,TRBV6-2/TRBV6-3,NA,CASSYRGGRGAGANVLTF
NA,TRBV6-5,NA,CASSFRVGYGYTF
NA,TRBV7-8,NA,CASSFRKETQYF
NA,TRBV5-1,NA,CASSLESGVNTEAFF
TRBD1,TRBV18,NA,CASSMYRGSYNEQFF
NA,TRBV5-1,NA,CASSLVGADYGYTF
TRBD2,TRBV5-1,NA,CASSGMVAGGKTDTQYF
TRBD1,TRBV24-1,once,CATSESSGRGFRDTQYF
NA,TRBV29-1,NA,CSVEWGLETQYF
NA,TRBV27,NA,CASSPLSSGANVLTF
TRBD1,TRBV3-1/TRBV3-2,NA,CASSLRQGTYEQYF
TRBD1,TRBV4-1,NA,CASSQALTGSAQPQHF
NA,TRBV29-1,NA,CSVGNFQETQYF
TRBD1,TRBV2,NA,CASILQGALNSPLHF
NA,TRBV2,NA,CASSESLGGSYEQYF
NA,TRBV19,NA,CASSIRSGAPNSPLHF
NA,TRBV7-6,NA,CASSRGVTGSGQETQYF
TRBD1,TRBV10-3,NA,CAARTGGSEAFF
NA,TRBV28,NA,CASSPQRGNQPQHF
TRBD2,TRBV3-1/TRBV3-2,NA,CASSQTSGGFDEQFF
TRBD1,TRBV4-1,NA,CASSQGGTGLNQPQHF
NA,TRBV5-6,NA,CASSLVAGARSPLHF
NA,TRBV11-2,NA,CASSLDLLDVTQYF
TRBD1,TRBV19,NA,CASSIDLPGQGRETQYF
TRBD1,TRBV28,NA,CATQGGQETQYF
NA,TRBV12-5,NA,CASGLEPNTEAFF
TRBD1,TRBV7-2,NA,CASSLVRGRLGNQPQHF
NA,TRBV5-1,NA,CASRAGISGNTIYF
TRBD2,TRBV29-1,NA,CSVRPTSGNEQYF
TRBD1,TRBV12-5,NA,CASGLAWDRDTGELFF
NA,TRBV9,NA,CASSVQGVSTDTQYF
NA,TRBV2,NA,CASSEWDLLRNEQFF
NA,TRBV28,NA,CASSLGRGLDF
TRBD1,TRBV7-2,NA,CASSISATVAETGAYGYTF
TRBD1,TRBV5-1,NA,CASSRRDRGNIQYF
NA,TRBV19,NA,CASRTGISYGYTF
NA,TRBV11-2,NA,CASSSPTAYSPLHF
TRBD1,TRBV5-5,NA,CASSYQGANSYEQYF
NA,TRBV18,NA,CASSPPSQGNEQFF
TRBD2,TRBV12-5,NA,CASRSGGMGNTQYF
NA,TRBV10-3,NA,CAISATGANQPQHF
NA,TRBV5-6,NA,CASGRSNEKLFF
NA,TRBV25-1,NA,CASSGNDAGHRGEAFF
NA,TRBV14,NA,CASSHRGYNSPLHF
NA,TRBV29-1,NA,CSVGGIGELFF